One and the same sample provided the 16 T cell receptor beta chains below, sequenced in a study of CD8+CD57+ T cells in acquired aplastic anemia. The patients chosen for sequencing had shown expansion of CD8+CD57+ cells (detected by flow cytometry). The template used for profiling TCR beta VDJ and CDR3 was genomic DNA. TCRdb passed the reads through MiXCR, listing each CDR3 protein once. Among roughly 160,000 distinct CDR3 sequences listed, 45% to 55% were seen once. Sequences were obtained from sorted CD4+, CD8+, or CD8+CD57+ T cells (not recorded which) from PBMCs. These receptors originate from a human donor with aplastic anemia.

This clonotype has a count of ten or more. The chain employs TRBV6-5 and TRBJ1-1, with D unresolved. Germline loops: CDR1 MNHEY, CDR2 SVGAGI. The V gene lost 10 bases and the J gene lost 6 bases, with 21 bases spanning the gap. The CDR3 runs 14 residues. The CDR3, as DNA: TGTGCCACCCAACCTAAGGGCGGGTTCGCTGAAGCTTTCTTT. Translating it yields CATQPKGGFAEAFF.

This clonotype was counted ten times or more. The chain carries TRBV9 and TRBJ2-4, with D unresolved. The CDR3 extends over 13 amino acids. With 2 bases removed from V and 8 bases from J, the gap between germline ends came to 11 bases. Germline CDR1 reads SGDLS; CDR2 reads YYNGEE. CDR3 residues: CASSVSNWDIQYF. CDR3 nucleotide sequence: TGTGCCAGCAGCGTGTCGAACTGGGACATTCAGTACTTC.

This clonotype was seen many times. The chain has TRBV20-1 and TRBJ2-7; 8 bases are a match to TRBD2. Germline values: CDR1 DFQATT, CDR2 SNEGSKA (reference sequence). The CDR3 is made up of 18 amino acids. With V trimmed by 1 base and J by 3 bases, 17 bases remained unmatched. As DNA, the CDR3 is TGCAGTGCTAGAGTTCCCAACGGGGGGGGCGGACCAAACTACGAGCAGTACTTC. This encodes CSARVPNGGGGPNYEQYF.

This chain connects TRBV5-5 to TRBJ2-3; tentatively, D is TRBD2 (5 bases). Germline V gene lookup returns CDR1 SGHKS and CDR2 YYEKEE (reference sequence). V was trimmed by 3 bases and J by 4 bases, leaving 9 bases between them. CDR3 length: 13 amino acids. DNA for the CDR3: TGTGCCAGCAGCTGGAGAGCGGCAGATACGCAGTATTTT. Its translation: CASSWRAADTQYF.

This clonotype was picked up many times. The genes are TRBV6-4 and TRBJ2-2, with 8 bases matching TRBD2. J gave up 5 bases and V 2 bases, and 7 bases lay outside the gene matches. The CDR3 contains 16 residues. Germline lookup yields CDR1 MRHNA and CDR2 SNTAGT. The CDR3 sequence is CASSDPAGVLTGELFF. DNA of the CDR3: TGTGCCAGCAGTGACCCAGCGGGAGTCCTTACCGGGGAGCTGTTTTTT.

This clonotype was seen at least ten times. The J gene is TRBJ1-2, the V gene TRBV3-1; TRBD1 aligns across 10 bases. V lost 4 bases and J lost 8; bases outside the gene matches: 7. Germline V gives CDR1 LGHDT, CDR2 YNNKEL (reference sequence). The CDR3 spans 14 residues. As DNA, the CDR3 is TGTGCCAGCAGCCCCGCGGACAGGGGGAGCGGCTACACCTTC. Residues: CASSPADRGSGYTF. Full variable domain (outside the CDR3, taken from reference TRBV3-1 and TRBJ1-2): DTAVSQTPKYLVTQMGNDKSIKCEQNLGHDTMYWYKQDSKKFLKIMFSYNNKELIINETVPNRFSPKSPDKAHLNLHINSLELGDSAVYFCASSPADRGSGYTFGSGTRLTVV.

The V gene is TRBV29-1, the J gene TRBJ1-2, with 10 positions matching TRBD1. The length of the CDR3 is 12 residues. The junction had 0 bases not matched to a gene; V was cut back by 4 bases and J by 4 bases. The germline gives CDR1 SQVTM, CDR2 ANQGSEA. CDR3 amino acids: CSVGQGAYGYTF. DNA for the CDR3: TGCAGCGTTGGACAGGGGGCCTATGGCTACACCTTC.

The chain carries TRBV20-1 and TRBJ1-1; TRBD1 is a possible D gene (5 bases). The germline V and J ends were trimmed by 5 bases and 7 bases, with 14 bases remaining between them. Germline V gene data show CDR1 as DFQATT and CDR2 as SNEGSKA (reference sequence). The CDR3 loop spans 12 amino acids. The CDR3 here is CSAPVQGIEAFF. CDR3 DNA: TGCAGTGCTCCCGTCCAGGGAATTGAAGCTTTCTTT.

The chain combines TRBV2 with TRBJ1-2; 9 bases align to TRBD1. This CDR3 region has 14 residues. V lost 7 bases to trimming and J lost 2 bases; unmatched junction nucleotides: 5. The germline V gene encodes CDR1 SNHLY and CDR2 FYNNEI. CDR3 region: CASNTGTGNYGYTF. In nucleotides, the CDR3 is TGTGCCAGCAATACCGGGACAGGGAACTATGGCTACACCTTC.

The chain recombines TRBV7-9 with TRBJ2-7, with 9 bases identical to TRBD1. In germline, CDR1 is SEHNR, CDR2 FQNEAQ (reference sequence). CDR3 size: 14 residues. With 5 bases clipped from V and 6 bases from J, the junction kept 8 bases outside the gene matches. CDR3 sequence: CASSPGQGWFEQYF. The CDR3 coding sequence is TGTGCCAGCAGCCCCGGACAGGGGTGGTTCGAGCAGTACTTC.

V gene TRBV20-1 combines with J gene TRBJ1-1, with D possibly being TRBD1 (5 bases). CDR3 size: 12 residues. The germline V gene encodes CDR1 DFQATT and CDR2 SNEGSKA (reference sequence). The CDR3 sequence: CSEGHSNTEAFF. DNA for the CDR3: TGCAGCGAAGGACACTCGAACACTGAAGCTTTCTTT.

This clonotype was recorded many times. The genes are TRBV19 and TRBJ2-3, with TRBD2 matching over 9 bases. Germline V gives CDR1 LNHDA, CDR2 SQIVND (reference sequence). V was pared by 1 base and J by 6 bases, with 5 bases of the junction left unmatched. This CDR3 has 15 amino acids. The CDR3 loop is CASSIVTSGADTQYF. The CDR3 DNA reads TGTGCCAGTAGTATAGTGACTAGCGGAGCGGATACGCAGTATTTT.

V is TRBV7-3 and J is TRBJ2-7, with D maybe TRBD2 (5 bases). The CDR3 consists of 15 residues. The V gene lost 5 bases and the J gene lost 0 bases, with 14 bases spanning the gap. Per the germline V gene, CDR1 is SGHTA and CDR2 is FQGTGA. CDR3 nucleotides: TGTGCCAGCAGCCTCCGAACTAGTTTCTCCTACGAGCAGTACTTC. Translating gives CASSLRTSFSYEQYF.

This clonotype came up many times. The chain recombines TRBV11-1 with TRBJ2-2, with 7 nucleotides matching TRBD1. Trimming cost V 8 bases and J 2 bases; bases outside gene matches: 5. This CDR3 spans 14 amino acids. Germline assignment: CDR1 SGHAT and CDR2 FQDESV (reference sequence). CDR3 sequence reads: CASLDRLNTGELFF. The CDR3 DNA reads TGTGCCAGCCTGGACAGGTTAAACACCGGGGAGCTGTTTTTT.

In its sample, this clonotype was seen many times. The chain recombines TRBV19 with TRBJ1-1; 7 positions match TRBD1. The junction had 13 bases not matched to a gene; V was cut back by 5 bases and J by 1 base. The germline V gene has CDR1 LNHDA and CDR2 SQIVND (reference sequence). The CDR3 covers 17 residues. As DNA, the CDR3 is TGTGCCAGTAGTGTATTATTACCGGGACAGCAGAACACTGAAGCTTTCTTT. Translated, it gives CASSVLLPGQQNTEAFF. The full variable domain, rest sourced from reference TRBV19 and TRBJ1-1, is DGGITQSPKYLFRKEGQNVTLSCEQNLNHDAMYWYRQDPGQGLRLIYYSQIVNDFQKGDIAEGYSVSREKKESFPLTVTSAQKNPTAFYLCASSVLLPGQQNTEAFFGQGTRLTVV.

The chain has TRBV4-3 and TRBJ1-3; no clear D. The CDR3 length is 15 residues. CDR1 LGHNA and CDR2 YSLEER come from the germline V gene. The ends were cut back, 0 bases at V and 0 bases at J, with 6 bases in the middle. The CDR3 nucleotides read TGCGCCAGCAGCCAAGACAGCGGCTCTGGAAACACCATATATTTT. This codes for CASSQDSGSGNTIYF.